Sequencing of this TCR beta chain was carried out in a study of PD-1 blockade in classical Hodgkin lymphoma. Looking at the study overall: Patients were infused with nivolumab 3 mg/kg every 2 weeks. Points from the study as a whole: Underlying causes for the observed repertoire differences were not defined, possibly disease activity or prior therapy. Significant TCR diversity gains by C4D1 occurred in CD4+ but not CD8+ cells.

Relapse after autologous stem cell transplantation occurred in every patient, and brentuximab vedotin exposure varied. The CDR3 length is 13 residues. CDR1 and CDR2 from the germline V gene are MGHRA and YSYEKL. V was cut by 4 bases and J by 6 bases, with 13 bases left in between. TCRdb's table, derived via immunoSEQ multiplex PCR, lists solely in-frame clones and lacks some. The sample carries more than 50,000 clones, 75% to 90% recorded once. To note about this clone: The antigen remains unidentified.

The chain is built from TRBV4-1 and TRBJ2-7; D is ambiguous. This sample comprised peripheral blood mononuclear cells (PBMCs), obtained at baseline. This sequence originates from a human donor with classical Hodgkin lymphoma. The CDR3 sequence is CASSLGLAGEQYF. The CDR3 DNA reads TGCGCCAGCAGCCTCGGGTTAGCTGGCGAGCAGTACTTC.